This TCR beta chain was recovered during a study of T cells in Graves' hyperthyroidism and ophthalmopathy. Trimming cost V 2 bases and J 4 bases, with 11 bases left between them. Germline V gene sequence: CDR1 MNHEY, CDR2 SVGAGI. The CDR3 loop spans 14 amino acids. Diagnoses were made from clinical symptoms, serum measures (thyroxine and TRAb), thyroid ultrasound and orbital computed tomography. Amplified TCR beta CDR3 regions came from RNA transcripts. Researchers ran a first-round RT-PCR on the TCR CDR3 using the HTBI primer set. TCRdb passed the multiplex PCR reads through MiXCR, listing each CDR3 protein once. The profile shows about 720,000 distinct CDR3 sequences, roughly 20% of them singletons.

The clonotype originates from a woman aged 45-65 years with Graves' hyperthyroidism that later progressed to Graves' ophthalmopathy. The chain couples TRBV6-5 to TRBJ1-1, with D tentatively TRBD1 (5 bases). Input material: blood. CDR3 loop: CASSYQQGTTEAFF. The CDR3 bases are TGTGCCAGCAGTTACCAGCAGGGAACCACTGAAGCTTTCTTT.